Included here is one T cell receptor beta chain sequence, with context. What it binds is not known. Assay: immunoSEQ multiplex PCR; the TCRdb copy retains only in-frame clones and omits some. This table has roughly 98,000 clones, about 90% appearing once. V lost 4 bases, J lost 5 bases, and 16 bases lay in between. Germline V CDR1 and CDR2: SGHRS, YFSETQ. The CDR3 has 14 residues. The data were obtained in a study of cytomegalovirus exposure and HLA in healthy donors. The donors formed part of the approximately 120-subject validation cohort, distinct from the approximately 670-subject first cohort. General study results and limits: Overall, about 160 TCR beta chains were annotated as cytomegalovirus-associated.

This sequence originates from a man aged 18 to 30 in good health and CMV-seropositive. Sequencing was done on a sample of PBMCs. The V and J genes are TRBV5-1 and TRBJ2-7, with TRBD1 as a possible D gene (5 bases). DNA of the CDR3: TGCGCCAGCAGCCCTGGGGTAGGGGCCAACGAGCAGTACTTC. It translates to CASSPGVGANEQYF.